Below, 26 T cell receptor beta chains from the same sample are listed, as sequenced in a study of T cells in Graves' hyperthyroidism and ophthalmopathy. Amplified TCR beta CDR3 regions derived from RNA transcripts. RT-PCR in the first round (using the HTBI primer set) targeted the TCR CDR3. Each CDR3 protein gets one entry after TCRdb re-called the multiplex PCR reads with MiXCR. The sample includes over 300,000 distinct CDR3 sequences, approximately 14% of them seen just once. The specimen was blood. The receptors derive from a woman aged 55-70 years with Graves' hyperthyroidism.

This clonotype was detected ten times or more. This rearrangement joins TRBV11-2 to TRBJ2-1, with D possibly matching TRBD2 (5 bases). With 6 bases removed from V and 9 bases from J, the gap between germline ends came to 15 bases. The germline V gene has CDR1 SGHAT and CDR2 FQNNGV. This CDR3 region has 13 residues. CDR3 amino acids: CASRSGFAREQFF. In DNA form, the CDR3 reads TGTGCCAGCAGATCGGGGTTTGCGCGTGAGCAGTTCTTC.

There are many counts of this clonotype. As DNA, the CDR3 is TGCAGTGCTAGGGACCACAGGGGGGCCCCAGATACGCAGTATTTT. This sequence encodes CSARDHRGAPDTQYF. The chain recombines TRBV20-1 with TRBJ2-3, with 8 bases lining up with TRBD1. Trimming cost V 3 bases and J 4 bases; bases outside gene matches: 9. The germline V gene encodes CDR1 DFQATT and CDR2 SNEGSKA (reference sequence). The CDR3 consists of 15 residues.

The rearrangement links TRBV11-2 to TRBJ2-7, with unresolved D. This CDR3 is 14 amino acids long. Deletions cut 5 bases from V and 4 bases from J, with 15 bases between. Germline loops: CDR1 SGHAT, CDR2 FQNNGV. CDR3 residues: CASSLLSVSYEQYF. The DNA of the CDR3 is TGTGCCAGCAGCCTCCTATCCGTTTCTTACGAGCAGTACTTC.

This clonotype was seen ten or more times. The chain uses TRBV7-9 and TRBJ2-7, with TRBD2 matching over 8 bases. Germline CDR1 and CDR2: SEHNR and FQNEAQ (reference sequence). Trimming took 1 base from V and 9 from J; bases not matched to a gene: 5. The CDR3 extends over 13 amino acids. The CDR3 spells CASSLDSAGGQYF. The DNA of the CDR3 is TGTGCCAGCAGCTTAGATTCGGCGGGGGGGCAGTACTTC.

Only a few counts were recorded for this clonotype. The V and J genes are TRBV4-1 and TRBJ1-2; TRBD1 aligns across 11 bases. The germline CDR1 and CDR2 sequences are MGHRA and YSYEKL. The CDR3 runs to 16 residues. J was trimmed by 5 bases and V by 0 bases; bases with no gene match: 5. This chain's CDR3 is CASSQEGGQGGYGYTF. CDR3 in DNA: TGCGCCAGCAGCCAAGAGGGGGGACAGGGGGGGTATGGCTACACCTTC.

This clonotype was recorded once. The genes are TRBV11-2 and TRBJ2-7; D call uncertain. The CDR3 is 12 residues long. Deletions cut 0 bases from V and 5 bases from J, with 5 bases between. Germline V lookup: CDR1 SGHAT, CDR2 FQNNGV. In DNA form, the CDR3 reads TGTGCCAGCAGCTTAGACGGCCACGAGCAGTACTTC. It yields the protein CASSLDGHEQYF.

This clonotype was observed at least ten times. V is TRBV15 and J is TRBJ2-5, with 13 bases fitting TRBD2. The V gene end was trimmed by 2 bases and the J gene end by 2 bases; junction bases not matched to a gene: 2. Germline V gene sequence: CDR1 LNHNV, CDR2 YYDKDF (reference sequence). This CDR3 spans 16 amino acids. The CDR3: CATSRRTSGSQETQYF. CDR3 nucleotides: TGTGCCACCAGCAGACGGACTAGCGGGAGTCAAGAGACCCAGTACTTC.

The table lists this clonotype with many counts. The V call is TRBV6-1, the J call TRBJ2-5; the D gene is possibly TRBD2 (6 bases). Between the trimmed V and J ends, which lost 0 bases and 4 bases, there was a span of 12 bases. Germline-derived CDR1 and CDR2 are MNHNS and SASEGT. The CDR3 spans 15 residues. Written as DNA, the CDR3 is TGTGCCAGCAGTGAAGCGTTGGAGGGTTCAGAGACCCAGTACTTC. The encoded protein is CASSEALEGSETQYF.

The chain employs TRBV7-9 and TRBJ2-7, with D possibly being TRBD1 (6 bases). The CDR3 has 17 amino acids. Germline lookup yields CDR1 SEHNR and CDR2 FQNEAQ (reference sequence). With 5 bases removed from V and 2 bases from J, the gap between germline ends came to 22 bases. This chain's CDR3 is CASSPYGGPQVPYEQYF. The CDR3 DNA reads TGTGCCAGCAGCCCCTATGGGGGCCCACAGGTCCCCTACGAGCAGTACTTC. Drawing the rest from reference TRBV7-9 and TRBJ2-7, the complete variable domain is DTGVSQNPRHKITKRGQNVTFRCDPISEHNRLYWYRQTLGQGPEFLTYFQNEAQLEKSRLLSDRFSAERPKGSFSTLEIQRTEQGDSAMYLCASSPYGGPQVPYEQYFGPGTRLTVT.

This clonotype appeared a few times. This sequence may be a read error, since a much larger clone differs from it by one base. The V and J genes are TRBV10-1 and TRBJ2-2; TRBD1 or TRBD2 may be the D gene (5 bases each). V was shortened by 3 bases and J by 1 base, with 12 bases between the two germline ends. The CDR3 is 16 residues long. Germline CDR1 WNHNN, CDR2 SYGVQD (reference sequence). In DNA, the CDR3 is TGCGCCAGCAGTGACTCCGGGGCAGGGAACACCGGGGAGCTGTTTTTT. It codes for CASSDSGAGNTGELFF.

This clonotype was seen at least ten times. The chain employs TRBV3-1 and TRBJ1-1; D is unresolved. The CDR3 length is 15 residues. Trimming removed 1 base from V and 2 bases from J, with 11 bases in between. Germline V CDR1 and CDR2: LGHDT, YNNKEL (reference sequence). The CDR3 nucleotides read TGTGCCAGCAGCCAAGGTTCTGTAATCAACACTGAAGCTTTCTTT. Protein sequence: CASSQGSVINTEAFF.

This clonotype was seen a few times. The V and J genes are TRBV7-2 and TRBJ1-2; a possible D gene is TRBD1 (5 bases). CDR3 length equals 15 residues. CDR1 is SGHTA and CDR2 is FQGNSA in the germline V gene. Trimming stripped 1 base from V and 6 bases from J, with 15 bases between. CDR3 nucleotides: TGTGCCAGCAGCTTAGACAGGCACTGGGGCCATGGCTACACCTTC. It translates to CASSLDRHWGHGYTF.

This clonotype was recorded many times. The gene calls are TRBV10-1 and TRBJ2-3, with D tentatively TRBD1 (7 bases). CDR1 WNHNN and CDR2 SYGVQD come from the germline V gene (reference sequence). The CDR3 extends over 15 amino acids. V lost 2 bases, J lost 3 bases, and 12 bases lay in between. The CDR3 DNA sequence: TGCGCCAGCAGTGAGGGGCCAGGGGGGACAGATACGCAGTATTTT. Its protein is CASSEGPGGTDTQYF.

The genes are TRBV5-1 and TRBJ1-2, with 8 positions matching TRBD1. Losses at the gene ends were 4 bases for V and 1 base for J; bases not matched to a gene: 3. This CDR3 has 14 amino acids. CDR1 is SGHRS and CDR2 is YFSETQ in the germline V gene. The DNA of the CDR3 is TGCGCCAGCAGCCGGACAGGGATTAACTATGGCTACACCTTC. It specifies CASSRTGINYGYTF.

Many counts were recorded for this clonotype. This rearrangement joins TRBV6-1 to TRBJ2-3; TRBD2 matches 8 bases. V shed 7 bases, J shed 3 bases, and the junction held 9 bases outside the gene matches. CDR3 size: 15 residues. Germline V gene sequence: CDR1 MNHNS, CDR2 SASEGT. CDR3 protein: CASTNRAGVTDTQYF. The CDR3 DNA is TGTGCCAGCACGAACCGAGCGGGAGTTACAGATACGCAGTATTTT.

Many counts were recorded for this clonotype. V usage is TRBV6-1 and J usage is TRBJ2-5; 11 positions match TRBD2. The CDR3 runs 16 residues. Germline V gives CDR1 MNHNS, CDR2 SASEGT. V lost 5 bases, J lost 5 bases, and 10 bases stayed unmatched. This chain's CDR3 is CASSPRLAGRMETQYF. CDR3 coding DNA: TGTGCCAGCAGTCCCAGACTAGCGGGAAGGATGGAGACCCAGTACTTC.

This clonotype was seen at least ten times. V is TRBV20-1 and J is TRBJ2-6; maybe TRBD1 (5 bases). CDR3 length: 17 residues. Trimming removed 2 bases at V and 0 bases at J, with 14 bases between. Germline-derived CDR1 and CDR2 are DFQATT and SNEGSKA (reference sequence). The CDR3 bases are TGCAGTGCTAGACCCCTGGACATTTACTCTGGGGCCAACGTCCTGACTTTC. Protein: CSARPLDIYSGANVLTF.

This clonotype was observed at least ten times. The chain couples TRBV6-5 to TRBJ2-7, with D perhaps matching TRBD1 or TRBD2 (5 bases each). CDR1 and CDR2 (germline): MNHEY, SVGAGI. The CDR3 loop spans 16 amino acids. V was clipped by 0 bases and J by 6 bases, with 18 bases between them. The CDR3 DNA reads TGTGCCAGCAGTTACTCGAGGGGTGGGTTGTCGATCGAGCAGTACTTC. Amino acids: CASSYSRGGLSIEQYF.

The sample holds many counts of this clonotype. The gene calls are TRBV6-6 and TRBJ2-3; D might be TRBD1 (5 bases). The germline gives CDR1 MNHNY, CDR2 SVGAGI (reference sequence). The CDR3 is made up of 16 amino acids. Trimming pared 2 bases from V and 0 bases from J, leaving 12 bases between. CDR3 DNA: TGTGCCAGCAGTTACGGTTCCCCAGGGAGCACAGATACGCAGTATTTT. This encodes CASSYGSPGSTDTQYF.

This clonotype was recorded a few times. The CDR3 loop is CASSVRTGGIYNSPLHF. Written as DNA, the CDR3 is TGTGCCAGCAGCGTTCGGACAGGGGGAATCTATAATTCACCCCTCCACTTT. The V and J genes are TRBV5-5 and TRBJ1-6; 10 positions agree with TRBD1. The ends lost 4 bases at V and 3 bases at J; junction bases unmatched: 7. The CDR3 is made up of 17 amino acids. CDR1 is SGHKS and CDR2 is YYEKEE in the germline V gene (reference sequence).

This clonotype has only a few counts. This rearrangement joins TRBV30 to TRBJ2-3, with D tentatively TRBD1 (5 bases). CDR3 size: 14 residues. V lost 0 bases to trimming and J lost 0 bases, with 7 bases between them. Per germline, CDR1 GTSNPN and CDR2 SVGIG (reference sequence). The CDR3 protein is CAWSVGASTDTQYF. The DNA for the CDR3 is TGTGCCTGGAGTGTAGGGGCTAGCACAGATACGCAGTATTTT.

This clonotype was detected ten times or more. The chain carries TRBV30 and TRBJ1-6; D unclear. Germline V gene lookup returns CDR1 GTSNPN and CDR2 SVGIG (reference sequence). This CDR3 is built from 13 residues. Between the trimmed V and J ends, which lost 2 bases and 7 bases, there was a span of 9 bases. The CDR3 sequence: CAWSRSVNSPLHF. DNA for the CDR3: TGTGCCTGGAGTAGGTCGGTGAATTCACCCCTCCACTTT.

V usage is TRBV20-1 and J usage is TRBJ2-1; either TRBD1 or TRBD2 may fit D (5 bases each). Looked up from germline, CDR1 is DFQATT and CDR2 is SNEGSKA (reference sequence). The V and J ends lost 3 bases and 9 bases respectively, with 9 bases between them. This CDR3 has 11 amino acids. This chain's CDR3 is CSARAGTEQFF. CDR3 nucleotides: TGCAGTGCTAGGGCCGGGACTGAGCAGTTCTTC.

This clonotype came up many times. The chain employs TRBV10-1 and TRBJ2-3, with 7 bases aligning to TRBD2. After removal of 3 bases from V and 4 bases from J, the junction contained 1 base not matched to a gene. Germline V gives CDR1 WNHNN, CDR2 SYGVQD (reference sequence). The CDR3 length is 13 residues. The CDR3 here is CASSEAGSDTQYF. The CDR3 nucleotides are TGCGCCAGCAGTGAAGCGGGATCAGATACGCAGTATTTT.

This clonotype was picked up many times. The genes are TRBV5-1 and TRBJ2-1; D call uncertain. The CDR3 is 14 residues long. V lost 5 bases and J 3 bases, leaving 12 bases between the germline ends. Germline-derived CDR1 and CDR2 are SGHRS and YFSETQ. CDR3 DNA: TGCGCCAGCAGGCCGACGAGCGACTACAATGAGCAGTTCTTC. This gives the protein CASRPTSDYNEQFF.

This CDR3 reads CASSSIPGETQYF. The CDR3 DNA reads TGTGCCAGCAGCTCCATCCCGGGCGAGACCCAGTACTTC. The chain recombines TRBV7-9 with TRBJ2-5; D unresolved. Germline CDR1 reads SEHNR; CDR2 reads FQNEAQ (reference sequence). V was clipped by 4 bases and J by 5 bases, with 11 bases between them. This CDR3 is 13 amino acids long.